The 8 T cell receptor beta chains below come from one sample, sequenced in a study of Ad26.COV2.S vaccination and SARS-CoV-2 variants. Treatment denoted: about 20 received Ad26.COV2.S at low or high dose, single or two shots; several received placebo; per-sample allocation not given. Samples analyzed were those drawn on day 63 after the first vaccine or placebo injection. Assay: immunoSEQ multiplex PCR; the TCRdb copy retains only in-frame clones and omits some. The sample comprises some 350,000 clones, 85% to 90% of which are singletons, and over 5% rests with the top ten. The material sequenced was peripheral blood, taken in a trial of Ad26.COV2.S vaccine versus placebo. These receptors were taken from a person between 18 and 65 years old who received the Ad26.COV2.S COVID-19 vaccine or a placebo.

The chain couples TRBV7-9 to TRBJ2-5; 8 bases fit TRBD2. The trim removed 4 bases at V and 4 bases at J, leaving 11 bases unmatched. CDR1 is SEHNR, CDR2 FQNEAQ, per germline (reference sequence). The CDR3 spans 16 residues. Written as DNA, the CDR3 is TGTGCCAGCAGCTACTCAGCGGGGGCGATGGGAGAGACCCAGTACTTC. The encoded protein is CASSYSAGAMGETQYF.

The rearrangement uses TRBV18 and TRBJ2-5; no firm D call. Trimming removed 1 base from V and 2 bases from J, with 8 bases in between. Per the germline V gene, CDR1 is KGHSH and CDR2 is LQKENI. The CDR3 consists of 14 residues. Here the CDR3 DNA reads TGTGCCAGCTCACCACGGATACAGCAAGAGACCCAGTACTTC. Translated, it gives CASSPRIQQETQYF.

The chain has TRBV6-2 or TRBV6-3 and TRBJ2-3; D uncertain. This CDR3 spans 16 amino acids. Germline values: CDR1 MNHEY, CDR2 SVGEGT. V lost 6 bases and J lost 2, with 18 bases in between. The CDR3 region is CASSPLGAGVTDTQYF. The CDR3 nucleotides read TGTGCCAGCAGCCCTCTTGGCGCTGGGGTCACAGATACGCAGTATTTT.

The V gene is TRBV18, the J gene TRBJ2-3, with D possibly being TRBD1 (6 bases). Germline V CDR1 and CDR2: KGHSH, LQKENI. The germline V and J ends were trimmed by 3 bases and 2 bases, with 18 bases remaining between them. This CDR3 is 17 amino acids long. The CDR3 nucleotides are TGTGCCAGCTCACCGCGATCCGGGACACAGTTCACAGATACGCAGTATTTT. This sequence encodes CASSPRSGTQFTDTQYF.

As DNA, the CDR3 is TGTGCCAGCAGCGAATTAACTGGGGCCAACGTCCTGACTTTC. The encoded protein is CASSELTGANVLTF. The chain recombines TRBV7-2 with TRBJ2-6; D remains unclear. Germline V gene data show CDR1 as SGHTA and CDR2 as FQGNSA. This CDR3 has 14 amino acids. V was shortened by 5 bases and J by 2 bases, with 7 bases between the two germline ends. The complete variable domain, with remaining parts taken from reference TRBV7-2 and TRBJ2-6, reads GAGVSQSPSNKVTEKGKDVELRCDPISGHTALYWYRQSLGQGLEFLIYFQGNSAPDKSGLPSDRFSAERTGGSVSTLTIQRTQQEDSAVYLCASSELTGANVLTFGAGSRLTVL.

The V call is TRBV20-1, the J call TRBJ2-1, with TRBD2 matching over 8 bases. V lost 3 bases, J lost 6 bases, and 7 bases stayed unmatched. The CDR3 sequence is 14 residues long. Germline CDR1 and CDR2: DFQATT and SNEGSKA (reference sequence). CDR3 in DNA: TGCAGTGCTAGTGAGACTAGCGTCCTCAATGAGCAGTTCTTC. Translation: CSASETSVLNEQFF.

This clone was recorded only once. V gene TRBV5-8 combines with J gene TRBJ1-1; no clear D gene. The germline V and J ends were trimmed by 1 base and 1 base, with 8 bases remaining between them. Looked up from germline, CDR1 is SGHTS and CDR2 is YDEGEE. The CDR3 runs 14 residues. The CDR3 spells CASSLSTQNTEAFF. The CDR3, as DNA: TGTGCCAGCAGCTTGTCCACTCAGAACACTGAAGCTTTCTTT.

The rearrangement uses TRBV5-6 and TRBJ1-2; D perhaps matches TRBD1 (5 bases). The CDR3 has 15 amino acids. Germline V gene lookup returns CDR1 SGHDT and CDR2 YYEEEE. V was trimmed by 4 bases and J by 4 bases, leaving 17 bases between them. Here the CDR3 reads CASSPLGQGGYGYTF. The CDR3 region has the DNA TGTGCCAGCAGCCCCCTGGGGCAGGGAGGCTATGGCTACACCTTC.